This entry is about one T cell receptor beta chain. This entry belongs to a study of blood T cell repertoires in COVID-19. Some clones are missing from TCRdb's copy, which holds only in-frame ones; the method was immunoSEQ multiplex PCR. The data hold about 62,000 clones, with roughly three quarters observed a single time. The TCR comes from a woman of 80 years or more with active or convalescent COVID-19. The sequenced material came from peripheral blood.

CDR3: CASSRIAGGSLTRFF. DNA of the CDR3: TGTGCCAGCAGTAGGATAGCGGGGGGGTCTCTTACACGGTTCTTC. The J gene is TRBJ2-1, the V gene TRBV6-5, with TRBD2 matching 11 bases. The CDR3 sequence is 15 residues long. The germline V gene has CDR1 MNHEY and CDR2 SVGAGI. V shed 5 bases, J shed 15 bases, and the junction held 15 bases outside the gene matches.